The 5 T cell receptor beta chains presented below share a single source sample, sequenced in a study of spatial heterogeneity in lung cancer. TCRdb itself ran the 5' RACE reads through MiXCR, one entry per CDR3 protein. In the table there are more than 95,000 distinct CDR3 sequences, 10% to 15% of which are singletons. Time point specified: blood at routine non-recurrence follow-up after resection. Whole RNA, which was extracted from tumor, nontumor lung tissue or frozen PBMC, was sequenced without any cell sorting. The specimen was PBMCs, collected at follow-up. Every receptor here comes from a male donor with early-stage non-small cell lung cancer.

This clonotype showed up just a few times. The V gene is TRBV9, the J gene TRBJ2-5; D gene ambiguous. This CDR3 is 14 amino acids long. Germline-derived CDR1 and CDR2 are SGDLS and YYNGEE. V dropped 1 base and J dropped 1 base, with 8 bases sitting between them. The CDR3 DNA is TGTGCCAGCAGCGTACAGGCTCTCCAAGAGACCCAGTACTTC. Its translation is CASSVQALQETQYF.

The J gene is TRBJ1-6, the V gene TRBV27; TRBD1 matches 9 bases. V lost 5 bases to trimming and J lost 8 bases; unmatched junction nucleotides: 7. Looked up from germline, CDR1 is MNHEY and CDR2 is SMNVEV (reference sequence). The CDR3 spans 15 residues. DNA for the CDR3: TGTGCCAGCAGTGGCACCGGGACAGGGCATTCACCCCTCCACTTT. As protein: CASSGTGTGHSPLHF.

The chain joins TRBV5-6 to TRBJ2-3; D may be TRBD1 or TRBD2 (5 bases each). This CDR3 comprises 15 residues. V lost 3 bases, J lost 6 bases, and 17 bases lay in between. Germline lookup yields CDR1 SGHDT and CDR2 YYEEEE. CDR3 loop: CASSWGPTGSDTQYF. CDR3 nucleotide sequence: TGTGCCAGCAGCTGGGGACCCACGGGATCTGATACGCAGTATTTT.

The chain employs TRBV10-3 and TRBJ2-2; no clear D gene. CDR1 ENHRY and CDR2 SYGVKD come from the germline V gene. Trimming stripped 4 bases from V and 5 bases from J, with 14 bases between. The CDR3 runs to 15 residues. The CDR3 reads CAISAAAARTGELFF. CDR3 bases: TGTGCCATCAGTGCGGCGGCTGCACGTACCGGGGAGCTGTTTTTT.

This clonotype was found a few times. The conserved final phenylalanine or tryptophan is absent from the CDR3, which likely points to a read error. CDR3 DNA sequence: TGTGCCAGCAGTTACAGGGGAACGGGACAGGGCACCTATAGCAATCAGCCCCAGCATTCT. It yields the protein CASSYRGTGQGTYSNQPQHS. The chain couples TRBV6-2 or TRBV6-3 to TRBJ1-5, with 9 bases identical to TRBD1. The trim removed 2 bases at V and 0 bases at J, leaving 14 bases unmatched. CDR3 size: 20 residues. The V gene's germline CDR1 is MNHEY and CDR2 SVGEGT.